Following are 29 T cell receptor beta chains from one sample sequenced in a study of T cells in Graves' hyperthyroidism and ophthalmopathy. The source material, RNA transcripts, was used to amplify TCR beta CDR3 regions. Using the HTBI primer set, a first-round RT-PCR was run on the TCR CDR3. TCRdb reprocessed the multiplex PCR reads with MiXCR, giving one entry per CDR3 protein. The sample lists some 720,000 distinct CDR3 sequences, approximately 16% occurring once. Sequenced input: blood. Every receptor here comes from a young man with Graves' hyperthyroidism.

V gene TRBV2 combines with J gene TRBJ2-7; no firm D call. The CDR3 totals 11 residues. The V gene lost 4 bases and the J gene lost 6 bases, with 7 bases spanning the gap. Germline V lookup: CDR1 SNHLY, CDR2 FYNNEI. CDR3 DNA: TGTGCCAGCAGTGGTGCAAGCGAGCAGTACTTC. Translation: CASSGASEQYF.

This clonotype has just a few counts. The rearrangement links TRBV5-1 to TRBJ2-5, with D maybe TRBD2 (6 bases). Looked up from germline, CDR1 is SGHRS and CDR2 is YFSETQ. V shed 1 base and J shed 0 bases, with 16 bases lying between them. This CDR3 has 17 residues. DNA for the CDR3: TGCGCCAGCAGCTTGCGTAGCAGCGGGCTGTACCAAGAGACCCAGTACTTC. This codes for CASSLRSSGLYQETQYF. Variable domain in full (rest from reference TRBV5-1 and TRBJ2-5): KAGVTQTPRYLIKTRGQQVTLSCSPISGHRSVSWYQQTPGQGLQFLFEYFSETQRNKGNFPGRFSGRQFSNSRSEMNVSTLELGDSALYLCASSLRSSGLYQETQYFGPGTRLLVL.

This rearrangement joins TRBV5-1 to TRBJ1-4; 10 bases line up with TRBD1. Germline V lookup: CDR1 SGHRS, CDR2 YFSETQ. The CDR3 loop spans 15 amino acids. The ends lost 0 bases at V and 7 bases at J; junction bases unmatched: 3. The CDR3 coding sequence is TGCGCCAGCAGCTTGGAGGGGACAGGGGTTGAAAAACTGTTTTTT. Its protein is CASSLEGTGVEKLFF. The full variable domain, in which reference TRBV5-1 and TRBJ1-4 provide the parts outside the CDR3, is KAGVTQTPRYLIKTRGQQVTLSCSPISGHRSVSWYQQTPGQGLQFLFEYFSETQRNKGNFPGRFSGRQFSNSRSEMNVSTLELGDSALYLCASSLEGTGVEKLFFGSGTQLSVL.

The chain has TRBV7-9 and TRBJ1-1; no firm D call. V lost 5 bases to trimming and J lost 1 base, with 14 bases between them. This CDR3 has 15 residues. CDR1 SEHNR and CDR2 FQNEAQ come from the germline V gene (reference sequence). CDR3 region: CASSPRGRANTEAFF. The DNA of the CDR3 is TGTGCCAGCAGCCCCAGAGGGAGGGCGAACACTGAAGCTTTCTTT.

Turning to this clonotype: Given a much more abundant clone one base away, this may be a read error. A read error is likely, as this CDR3 ends without the conserved phenylalanine or tryptophan. The gene calls are TRBV20-1 and TRBJ2-7, with D possibly being TRBD1 or TRBD2 (5 bases each). CDR3 length equals 15 residues. V was clipped by 6 bases and J by 3 bases, with 21 bases between them. Germline CDR1 reads DFQATT; CDR2 reads SNEGSKA (reference sequence). The CDR3 sequence is CSAPRFRGGYYEQYL. DNA of the CDR3: TGCAGTGCCCCTCGTTTCCGGGGCGGCTACTACGAGCAGTACCTC.

This clonotype was observed at least ten times. The chain recombines TRBV2 with TRBJ2-7; 12 positions agree with TRBD1. The V gene's germline CDR1 is SNHLY and CDR2 FYNNEI. The V gene end was trimmed by 3 bases and the J gene end by 3 bases; junction bases not matched to a gene: 3. The CDR3 has 15 amino acids. The CDR3 DNA reads as TGTGCCAGCAGTGAGGGACAGGGGGCCTACTACGAGCAGTACTTC. It is translated as CASSEGQGAYYEQYF.

This clonotype was found a few times. V gene TRBV30 combines with J gene TRBJ1-5; TRBD1 might be the D (6 bases). CDR1 and CDR2 from the germline V gene are GTSNPN and SVGIG (reference sequence). Trimming pared 2 bases from V and 6 bases from J, leaving 14 bases between. This CDR3 is 14 amino acids long. The CDR3, as DNA: TGTGCCTGGAGTCCTCCAGGGGCCGCTCAGCCCCAGCATTTT. Translated: CAWSPPGAAQPQHF.

This clonotype was counted at least ten times. This chain links TRBV24-1 with TRBJ2-2, with 8 bases aligning to TRBD1. The trim removed 2 bases at V and 4 bases at J, leaving 8 bases unmatched. This CDR3 has 17 amino acids. The germline V gene encodes CDR1 KGHDR and CDR2 SFDVKD. The chain's CDR3 is CATSDSGQGSGTGELFF. CDR3 nucleotides: TGTGCCACCAGTGATTCCGGACAGGGAAGTGGCACCGGGGAGCTGTTTTTT.

The J gene is TRBJ2-1, the V gene TRBV18; TRBD2 matches 7 bases. This CDR3 spans 14 amino acids. V shed 5 bases, J shed 4 bases, and the junction held 5 bases outside the gene matches. Germline V gives CDR1 KGHSH, CDR2 LQKENI. CDR3 loop: CASSMREGYNEQFF. CDR3 nucleotides: TGTGCCAGCTCAATGAGGGAGGGTTACAATGAGCAGTTCTTC.

The V and J genes are TRBV2 and TRBJ2-2, with no clear D. Germline lookup yields CDR1 SNHLY and CDR2 FYNNEI. Trimming shortened V by 10 bases and J by 6 bases, and 9 bases separated the two germline ends. The CDR3 extends over 11 amino acids. CDR3 nucleotides: TGTGCCACACAAATTGCCGGGGAGCTGTTTTTT. Amino acid sequence: CATQIAGELFF.

The genes are TRBV4-2 and TRBJ1-3; 8 positions agree with TRBD1. Unmatched junction bases numbered 4, after V lost 0 bases and J lost 0 bases. This CDR3 contains 17 residues. CDR1 is LGHNA, CDR2 YNFKEQ, per germline. The CDR3 bases are TGTGCCAGCAGCCAAGAGATCGGACAGGGCTCTGGAAACACCATATATTTT. It specifies CASSQEIGQGSGNTIYF.

The CDR3 bases are TGTGCCAGCAGCTACACAGGGTATGAGCAGTTCTTC. As protein: CASSYTGYEQFF. J is TRBJ2-1 and V is TRBV7-3; maybe TRBD1 (6 bases). CDR3 size: 12 residues. V lost 4 bases and J lost 8, with 9 bases in between. Per germline, CDR1 SGHTA and CDR2 FQGTGA.

V and J are TRBV2 and TRBJ1-2, with TRBD1 as a possible D gene (6 bases). The CDR3 extends over 15 amino acids. The V and J ends lost 4 bases and 5 bases respectively, with 17 bases between them. In germline, CDR1 is SNHLY, CDR2 FYNNEI. The chain's CDR3 is CASSVEDSLRYGYTF. Here the CDR3 DNA reads TGTGCCAGCAGTGTGGAGGACAGCCTGAGATATGGCTACACCTTC.

This clonotype was counted a few times. The chain joins TRBV5-6 to TRBJ1-2; D is unresolved. The CDR3 spans 13 residues. Trimming took off 0 bases at V and 4 bases at J, with 7 bases between the two ends. Per germline, CDR1 SGHDT and CDR2 YYEEEE. CDR3 nucleotides: TGTGCCAGCAGCTTGGTCACAAGCTATGGCTACACCTTC. This sequence encodes CASSLVTSYGYTF.

Only a few counts were recorded for this clonotype. V and J are TRBV3-1 and TRBJ2-1, with D unclear. This CDR3 region has 13 residues. The V end was cut by 4 bases, the J end by 7 bases, with 11 bases between. The germline CDR1 and CDR2 sequences are LGHDT and YNNKEL (reference sequence). CDR3 region: CASSRVAVNEQFF. The CDR3 nucleotides are TGTGCCAGCAGCCGAGTGGCCGTGAATGAGCAGTTCTTC.

J is TRBJ2-7 and V is TRBV19; 10 nucleotides line up with TRBD2. The trim removed 5 bases at V and 3 bases at J, leaving 7 bases unmatched. CDR1 and CDR2 (germline): LNHDA, SQIVND (reference sequence). The CDR3 is 15 residues long. CDR3 nucleotide sequence: TGTGCCAGTAGTGGACTAGCGGAAGGGTTCTACGAGCAGTACTTC. It codes for CASSGLAEGFYEQYF.

This clonotype occurred many times. The gene calls are TRBV2 and TRBJ2-5; perhaps TRBD1 as D (5 bases). CDR3 length equals 17 residues. CDR1 and CDR2 (germline): SNHLY, FYNNEI. The ends were cut back, 0 bases at V and 3 bases at J, with 17 bases in the middle. The CDR3 protein is CASSEAPRARPKETQYF. CDR3 bases: TGTGCCAGCAGTGAAGCACCCAGGGCAAGACCCAAAGAGACCCAGTACTTC.

In this sample, this clonotype turned up many times. V gene TRBV20-1 combines with J gene TRBJ2-3, with D perhaps matching TRBD1 (7 bases). Between the trimmed V and J ends, which lost 6 bases and 5 bases, there was a span of 27 bases. The CDR3 runs 17 residues. Germline assignment: CDR1 DFQATT and CDR2 SNEGSKA (reference sequence). CDR3 loop: CSAEGANGGKNVDTQYF. CDR3 sequence (DNA): TGCAGTGCGGAGGGGGCTAACGGCGGCAAGAACGTAGATACGCAGTATTTT.

The chain is built from TRBV10-1 and TRBJ2-1; possible D gene TRBD2, 6 bases. The germline V and J ends were trimmed by 4 bases and 6 bases, with 16 bases remaining between them. The CDR3 is 15 amino acids. The germline V gene has CDR1 WNHNN and CDR2 SYGVQD (reference sequence). The CDR3 DNA follows: TGCGCCAGCAGTGCGGGACTCCCTCGCGGCAATGAGCAGTTCTTC. The encoded protein is CASSAGLPRGNEQFF.

This clonotype has a count of ten or more. V usage is TRBV20-1 and J usage is TRBJ2-7; weak D call: TRBD1 (5 bases). Germline values: CDR1 DFQATT, CDR2 SNEGSKA (reference sequence). The length of the CDR3 is 15 residues. The V gene lost 0 bases and the J gene lost 0 bases, with 12 bases spanning the gap. The CDR3 DNA is TGCAGTGCTAGAGATCCCGGACAAAACTCCTACGAGCAGTACTTC. It encodes CSARDPGQNSYEQYF.

CDR3 region: CASTLVAGSTDTQYF. The CDR3 nucleotides are TGTGCCAGCACTTTGGTAGCGGGAAGCACAGATACGCAGTATTTT. The chain carries TRBV6-1 and TRBJ2-3, with 8 bases matching TRBD2. V shed 7 bases and J 0 bases; nucleotides not matched to a gene: 6. The CDR3 sequence is 15 residues long. Germline lookup yields CDR1 MNHNS and CDR2 SASEGT.

This clonotype occurred many times. J is TRBJ2-1 and V is TRBV28, with TRBD2 matching 11 bases. Germline CDR1 MDHEN, CDR2 SYDVKM. CDR3 length: 18 amino acids. V dropped 2 bases and J dropped 5; count of bases not matched to a gene: 11. The CDR3 DNA reads as TGTGCCAGCAGTTTACCCCCCCTAGCGGGAGGATGGGACAATGAGCAGTTCTTC. This translates into CASSLPPLAGGWDNEQFF.

This clonotype appeared many times. The chain has TRBV30 and TRBJ2-1; TRBD2 agrees at 8 bases. With 3 bases clipped from V and 7 bases from J, the junction kept 2 bases outside the gene matches. CDR3 size: 12 residues. Germline V CDR1 and CDR2: GTSNPN, SVGIG (reference sequence). CDR3 in amino acids: CAWSGGGNEQFF. In nucleotides, the CDR3 is TGTGCCTGGAGCGGGGGGGGTAATGAGCAGTTCTTC.

V usage is TRBV11-2 and J usage is TRBJ2-1; D is uncertain. CDR3 length: 13 amino acids. Germline-derived CDR1 and CDR2 are SGHAT and FQNNGV. Trimming removed 1 base from V and 10 bases from J, with 11 bases in between. In DNA, the CDR3 is TGTGCCAGCAGCTTAGGGCGGTCCGGAGAGCAGTTCTTC. Translated, it gives CASSLGRSGEQFF. The whole variable domain, remainder taken from reference TRBV11-2 and TRBJ2-1, is EAGVAQSPRYKIIEKRQSVAFWCNPISGHATLYWYQQILGQGPKLLIQFQNNGVVDDSQLPKDRFSAERLKGVDSTLKIQPAKLEDSAVYLCASSLGRSGEQFFGPGTRLTVL.

This clonotype was recorded at least ten times. The chain couples TRBV27 to TRBJ1-2; the D is unclear. Between the trimmed V and J ends, which lost 8 bases and 5 bases, there was a span of 18 bases. The CDR3 contains 14 residues. From germline, CDR1 is MNHEY and CDR2 SMNVEV (reference sequence). The CDR3 spells CASQSLGSGYGYTF. The CDR3 bases are TGTGCCAGCCAAAGTTTGGGGAGTGGATATGGCTACACCTTC.

This clonotype was seen a few times. The V and J genes are TRBV20-1 and TRBJ2-7; D possibly corresponds to TRBD2 (6 bases). The CDR3 length is 12 residues. Germline lookup yields CDR1 DFQATT and CDR2 SNEGSKA (reference sequence). The germline V and J ends were trimmed by 1 base and 2 bases, with 6 bases remaining between them. CDR3 residues: CSARGLAYEQYF. For the CDR3, the DNA is TGCAGTGCTAGAGGACTAGCCTACGAGCAGTACTTC.

This clonotype was counted only a few times. The V call is TRBV7-9, the J call TRBJ2-5; 8 bases map to TRBD2. This CDR3 contains 14 residues. In germline, CDR1 is SEHNR, CDR2 FQNEAQ (reference sequence). V shed 5 bases and J 2 bases; nucleotides not matched to a gene: 4. This CDR3 is CASSRLALQETQYF. The CDR3 DNA reads as TGTGCCAGCAGCCGACTAGCGCTACAAGAGACCCAGTACTTC.

The chain employs TRBV6-5 and TRBJ1-5; perhaps TRBD1 as D (6 bases). The CDR3 is 15 amino acids. Trimming removed 3 bases from V and 5 bases from J, with 14 bases in between. Per germline, CDR1 MNHEY and CDR2 SVGAGI. The CDR3 is CASSYYRDIDQPQHF. In DNA form, the CDR3 reads TGTGCCAGCAGTTATTACCGGGACATCGATCAGCCCCAGCATTTT.

The sample holds a few counts of this clonotype. The rearrangement uses TRBV12-3 or TRBV12-4 and TRBJ2-4, with 15 bases aligning to TRBD2. This CDR3 has 19 residues. The V segment lost 2 bases and the J segment 1 base; nucleotides outside the gene matches: 6. CDR3 sequence reads: CASSLRTSGRAWAKNIQYF. The CDR3 DNA is TGTGCCAGCAGTTTAAGGACTAGCGGGAGGGCCTGGGCCAAAAACATTCAGTACTTC.